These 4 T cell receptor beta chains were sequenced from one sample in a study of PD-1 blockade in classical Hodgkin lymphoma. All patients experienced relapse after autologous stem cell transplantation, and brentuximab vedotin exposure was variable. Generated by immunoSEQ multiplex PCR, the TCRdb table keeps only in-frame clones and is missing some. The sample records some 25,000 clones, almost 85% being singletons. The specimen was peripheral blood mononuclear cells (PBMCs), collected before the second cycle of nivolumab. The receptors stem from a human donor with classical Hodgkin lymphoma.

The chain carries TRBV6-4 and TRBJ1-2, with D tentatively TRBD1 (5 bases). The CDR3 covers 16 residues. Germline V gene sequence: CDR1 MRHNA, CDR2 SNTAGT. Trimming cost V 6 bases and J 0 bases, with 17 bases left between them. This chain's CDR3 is CASSDGWGGANYGYTF. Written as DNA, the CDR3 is TGTGCCAGCAGCGACGGTTGGGGGGGAGCTAACTATGGCTACACCTTC.

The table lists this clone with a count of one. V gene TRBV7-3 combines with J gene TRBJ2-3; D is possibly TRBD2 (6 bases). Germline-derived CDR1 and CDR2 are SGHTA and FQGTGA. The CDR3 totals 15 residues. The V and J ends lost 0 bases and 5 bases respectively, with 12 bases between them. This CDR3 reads CASSLTGRELDTQYF. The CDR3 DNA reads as TGTGCCAGCAGCTTAACGGGCCGGGAGTTAGATACGCAGTATTTT.

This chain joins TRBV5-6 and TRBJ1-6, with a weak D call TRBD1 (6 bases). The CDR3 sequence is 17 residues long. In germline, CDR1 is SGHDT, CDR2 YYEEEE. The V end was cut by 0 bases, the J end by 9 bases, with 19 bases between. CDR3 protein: CASSLESRWGQRSPLHF. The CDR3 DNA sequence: TGTGCCAGCAGCTTGGAGAGTCGGTGGGGGCAACGTTCACCCCTCCACTTT. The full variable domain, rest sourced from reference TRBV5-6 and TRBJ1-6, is DAGVTQSPTHLIKTRGQQVTLRCSPKSGHDTVSWYQQALGQGPQFIFQYYEEEERQRGNFPDRFSGHQFPNYSSELNVNALLLGDSALYLCASSLESRWGQRSPLHFGNGTRLTVT.

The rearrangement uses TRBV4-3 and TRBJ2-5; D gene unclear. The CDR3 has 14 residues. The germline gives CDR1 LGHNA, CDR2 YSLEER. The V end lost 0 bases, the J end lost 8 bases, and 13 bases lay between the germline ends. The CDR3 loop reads CASSQEVRRPTQYF. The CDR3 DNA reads TGCGCCAGCAGCCAAGAAGTCCGCCGACCAACCCAGTACTTC.